Following are 24 T cell receptor beta chains from one sample sequenced in a study of T cells after posttransplantation cyclophosphamide listed by TCRdb under 2016. Libraries were constructed by the immunoSEQ multiplex PCR assay. The table was pulled from immuneACCESS by TCRdb, which kept in-frame rearrangements only. Such tables lose some clones; where checked, under half of the loss comes from unresolved V genes, and the rest has no known cause. Recorded for this sample are about 52,000 clones; roughly 94% of them occurred a single time. Approximately 2.8% of the sample goes to the ten largest clones. The sample was PBMCs. All receptors come from a woman aged 25 to 39 in good health and a related stem cell transplant donor.

V usage is TRBV6-1 and J usage is TRBJ1-1, with D hard to call. The CDR3 has 14 amino acids. Trimming pared 2 bases from V and 2 bases from J, leaving 9 bases between. Germline CDR1 is MNHNS and CDR2 is SASEGT. The CDR3 region is CASSETARNTEAFF. The CDR3 DNA reads TGTGCCAGCAGTGAAACGGCTAGAAACACTGAAGCTTTCTTT.

This chain links TRBV27 with TRBJ2-3; 8 bases map to TRBD2. The CDR3 is 13 amino acids. Germline loops: CDR1 MNHEY, CDR2 SMNVEV (reference sequence). V was clipped by 3 bases and J by 8 bases; unmatched bases: 4. The CDR3 region has the DNA TGTGCCAGCAGTTTCCGGGGGGGCCGTACGCAGTATTTT. Protein product: CASSFRGGRTQYF.

The chain is built from TRBV10-3 and TRBJ2-7, with TRBD1 matching 9 bases. The CDR3 sequence is 16 residues long. Per the germline V gene, CDR1 is ENHRY and CDR2 is SYGVKD. The V and J ends lost 4 bases and 1 base, in that order; junction bases with no gene match: 8. The CDR3 DNA reads as TGTGCCATCAGTGGGGTCCACAGGGGGCAATCCTACGAGCAGTACTTC. Its translation: CAISGVHRGQSYEQYF.

V and J are TRBV7-2 and TRBJ2-5, with TRBD2 matching over 14 bases. Trimming removed 5 bases from V and 6 bases from J; junction bases left unmatched: 8. This CDR3 is 16 amino acids long. CDR1 and CDR2 from the germline V gene are SGHTA and FQGNSA. The CDR3 spells CASSPRTSGGSKTQYF. CDR3 DNA: TGTGCCAGCAGCCCTAGGACTAGCGGGGGGTCGAAGACCCAGTACTTC.

The chain couples TRBV7-9 to TRBJ1-1, with TRBD1 identical over 8 bases. The V gene end was trimmed by 6 bases and the J gene end by 7 bases; junction bases not matched to a gene: 4. Germline lookup yields CDR1 SEHNR and CDR2 FQNEAQ (reference sequence). The CDR3 has 12 amino acids. CDR3 amino acids: CASSLTGVEAFF. In nucleotides, the CDR3 is TGTGCCAGCAGTCTGACAGGGGTTGAAGCTTTCTTT.

The rearrangement joins TRBV28 to TRBJ2-4, with 8 bases matching TRBD1. The germline V gene has CDR1 MDHEN and CDR2 SYDVKM. The CDR3 covers 15 residues. Trimming took 5 bases from V and 6 from J; bases not matched to a gene: 9. The CDR3 region has the DNA TGTGCCAGCAGTCTACCCCCCGGGACAGGAAACATTCAGTACTTC. As protein: CASSLPPGTGNIQYF.

This sequence joins TRBV18 and TRBJ1-2; 12 bases are shared with TRBD1. V gave up 6 bases and J gave up 7 bases; unmatched junction bases: 6. CDR1 and CDR2 from the germline V gene are KGHSH and LQKENI. The CDR3 spans 14 residues. The CDR3 DNA reads TGTGCCAGCTCCGGGACAGGGGGCGTTGGTGGCTACACCTTC. As protein: CASSGTGGVGGYTF.

This clone appeared once. V is TRBV29-1 and J is TRBJ2-5; D is uncertain. Germline V lookup: CDR1 SQVTM, CDR2 ANQGSEA. This CDR3 has 11 amino acids. Trimming pared 2 bases from V and 5 bases from J, leaving 6 bases between. CDR3 nucleotide sequence: TGCAGCGTTGAATTATTGGAGACCCAGTACTTC. Amino acids: CSVELLETQYF.

V is TRBV29-1 and J is TRBJ1-1, with no clear D. The CDR3 is made up of 13 amino acids. Germline loops: CDR1 SQVTM, CDR2 ANQGSEA. Trimming took 4 bases from V and 4 from J, leaving 13 bases between them. The CDR3 protein is CSVVVGMSTEAFF. The CDR3 DNA reads as TGCAGCGTTGTAGTGGGCATGAGCACTGAAGCTTTCTTT.

This clone was recorded only once. The rearrangement links TRBV2 to TRBJ1-2; tentative D call: TRBD1 (6 bases). This CDR3 region has 14 residues. The V gene lost 8 bases and the J gene lost 2 bases, with 15 bases spanning the gap. Germline lookup yields CDR1 SNHLY and CDR2 FYNNEI. The CDR3 sequence is CASATRTGNYGYTF. The CDR3 region has the DNA TGTGCCAGCGCCACCAGAACAGGGAACTATGGCTACACCTTC.

J is TRBJ1-4 and V is TRBV2, with D hard to call. Germline V gives CDR1 SNHLY, CDR2 FYNNEI. This CDR3 has 14 residues. The V end lost 6 bases, the J end lost 4 bases, and 12 bases lay between the germline ends. CDR3 sequence reads: CASRVQVDNEKLFF. DNA of the CDR3: TGTGCCAGCAGGGTCCAGGTTGATAATGAAAAACTGTTTTTT.

V usage is TRBV4-2 and J usage is TRBJ1-5; D unclear. Germline V lookup: CDR1 LGHNA, CDR2 YNFKEQ. The CDR3 length is 14 residues. V was shortened by 0 bases and J by 8 bases, with 11 bases between the two germline ends. The DNA for the CDR3 is TGTGCCAGCAGCCAAGACCGGCCGAGGGAGCCCCAGCATTTT. This gives the protein CASSQDRPREPQHF.

This CDR3 reads CASSMGQPVVLTDTQYF. The CDR3 bases are TGTGCCAGTAGTATGGGACAGCCGGTAGTTTTAACAGATACGCAGTATTTT. V and J are TRBV19 and TRBJ2-3; 7 bases align to TRBD1. Germline CDR1 LNHDA, CDR2 SQIVND (reference sequence). V shed 3 bases, J shed 3 bases, and the junction held 12 bases outside the gene matches. This CDR3 contains 17 residues.

The rearrangement uses TRBV7-5 and TRBJ1-4; the table's D call of TRBD1 was not tested on the DNA. TRBV7-5 is a listed pseudogene. The CDR3 has 15 residues. The CDR3 sequence is CARSLARQGGEKLFF. The CDR3, as DNA: TGTGCCAGAAGCTTAGCGAGACAGGGGGGTGAAAAACTGTTTTTT.

The V gene is TRBV19, the J gene TRBJ2-1; 8 bases are a match to TRBD1. Germline V lookup: CDR1 LNHDA, CDR2 SQIVND (reference sequence). V was clipped by 3 bases and J by 7 bases; unmatched bases: 23. The CDR3 sequence is 20 residues long. The CDR3: CASSIGIPSPTRQGRNEQFF. CDR3 sequence (DNA): TGTGCCAGTAGTATTGGAATCCCCAGCCCAACGAGACAGGGGAGGAATGAGCAGTTCTTC. Drawing the rest from reference TRBV19 and TRBJ2-1, the complete variable domain is DGGITQSPKYLFRKEGQNVTLSCEQNLNHDAMYWYRQDPGQGLRLIYYSQIVNDFQKGDIAEGYSVSREKKESFPLTVTSAQKNPTAFYLCASSIGIPSPTRQGRNEQFFGPGTRLTVL.

This chain uses TRBV7-9 with TRBJ1-6; 7 bases map to TRBD1. V shed 7 bases, J shed 5 bases, and the junction held 8 bases outside the gene matches. Per germline, CDR1 SEHNR and CDR2 FQNEAQ (reference sequence). This CDR3 contains 15 residues. CDR3 in DNA: TGTGCCAGCACCTCTTTGGGGACAGATAATTCACCCCTCCACTTT. Protein sequence: CASTSLGTDNSPLHF.

This clone was observed a single time. The chain carries TRBV4-2 and TRBJ2-2; possible D gene TRBD1, 5 bases. V was pared by 0 bases and J by 7 bases, with 15 bases between. Germline V gene lookup returns CDR1 LGHNA and CDR2 YNFKEQ. CDR3 size: 16 residues. The CDR3, as DNA: TGTGCCAGCAGCCAAGAACAGGCCCCTAATTTCGGGGAGCTGTTTTTT. As protein: CASSQEQAPNFGELFF.

The CDR3 bases are TGTGCCAGCAGCGTTGGACAGGGGTCTATCTACGAGCAGTACTTC. Translating gives CASSVGQGSIYEQYF. The chain couples TRBV6-5 to TRBJ2-7; 9 bases fit TRBD1. The CDR3 is 15 amino acids. V shed 6 bases, J shed 3 bases, and the junction held 9 bases outside the gene matches. The germline V gene has CDR1 MNHEY and CDR2 SVGAGI.

The V call is TRBV6-1, the J call TRBJ1-1, with 9 bases matching TRBD1. The CDR3 totals 14 residues. The V and J ends lost 5 bases and 3 bases, in that order; junction bases with no gene match: 4. CDR1 is MNHNS and CDR2 is SASEGT in the germline V gene. This CDR3 reads CASSTTGGDTEAFF. The CDR3 region has the DNA TGTGCCAGCAGTACGACAGGGGGGGACACTGAAGCTTTCTTT.

This clone was detected only once. The J gene is TRBJ2-2, the V gene TRBV10-3; the D is unclear. The CDR3 is made up of 14 amino acids. V was trimmed by 0 bases and J by 7 bases, leaving 9 bases between them. CDR1 is ENHRY, CDR2 SYGVKD, per germline. CDR3 sequence (DNA): TGTGCCATCAGTGAGTCGTTGAGTAACGGGGAGCTGTTTTTT. This encodes CAISESLSNGELFF.

This rearrangement joins TRBV28 to TRBJ2-1; D perhaps matches TRBD1 (6 bases). CDR1 and CDR2 from the germline V gene are MDHEN and SYDVKM. The CDR3 spans 14 residues. V was cut by 8 bases and J by 7 bases, with 18 bases left in between. DNA of the CDR3: TGTGCCAGCCTCAGGACAGTGACAGGTAATGAGCAGTTCTTC. It is translated as CASLRTVTGNEQFF.

The V call is TRBV7-2, the J call TRBJ1-2, with D possibly TRBD1 on 5 matching bases. Trimming cost V 1 base and J 0 bases, with 15 bases left between them. This CDR3 is built from 17 residues. Looked up from germline, CDR1 is SGHTA and CDR2 is FQGNSA. CDR3 residues: CASSLGSRQTSNYGYTF. Written as DNA, the CDR3 is TGTGCCAGCAGCTTAGGATCCCGACAGACTTCTAACTATGGCTACACCTTC. The full variable domain, with the rest looked up from reference TRBV7-2 and TRBJ1-2, is GAGVSQSPSNKVTEKGKDVELRCDPISGHTALYWYRQSLGQGLEFLIYFQGNSAPDKSGLPSDRFSAERTGGSVSTLTIQRTQQEDSAVYLCASSLGSRQTSNYGYTFGSGTRLTVV.

This chain connects TRBV4-1 to TRBJ1-1; the D is unclear. The CDR3 is 16 amino acids. From germline, CDR1 is MGHRA and CDR2 YSYEKL. V gave up 2 bases and J gave up 1 base, with 14 bases separating them. As DNA, the CDR3 is TGCGCCAGCAGCCAAACCCCCACGAGGTGGAACACTGAAGCTTTCTTT. Its protein product is CASSQTPTRWNTEAFF.

The V call is TRBV30, the J call TRBJ2-6, with D possibly being TRBD2 (6 bases). This CDR3 contains 16 residues. The V gene lost 3 bases and the J gene lost 1 base, with 13 bases spanning the gap. Germline loops: CDR1 GTSNPN, CDR2 SVGIG (reference sequence). The CDR3 is CAWRSTRASGANVLTF. For the CDR3, the DNA is TGTGCCTGGAGATCGACTAGGGCGTCTGGGGCCAACGTCCTGACTTTC.